The entry that follows covers one TCR beta chain sequence. Antigen specificity is unknown. Making use of molecular barcodes, quantitative 5'-RACE generated TCR beta libraries. From the 5' RACE reads, TCRdb called clonotypes with MiXCR, one entry per CDR3 protein. The sample comprises 350,000 or so distinct CDR3 sequences, 6.5% to 10% of which are singletons, and approximately 14% rests with the top ten. The ends lost 0 bases at V and 4 bases at J; junction bases unmatched: 7. This CDR3 spans 16 amino acids. The germline CDR1 and CDR2 sequences are SGHRS and YFSETQ. The sample is drawn from a study of CD8 T cells in ankylosing spondylitis. Study-level results: One TCR beta motif, made up of fewer than 10 highly homologous variants, appeared characteristic of ankylosing spondylitis blood.

Sequencing input: blood, either unsorted or a sorted T cell fraction (not recorded which). The chain joins TRBV5-1 to TRBJ2-1; 7 bases are shared with TRBD1. This clonotype was sampled from a male donor with ankylosing spondylitis. CDR3 protein: CASSLEGATDYNEQFF. The CDR3, as DNA: TGCGCCAGCAGCTTGGAGGGGGCCACGGATTACAATGAGCAGTTCTTC.